Below are 31 T cell receptor beta chains sequenced from a single sample in a study of blood T cell repertoires in COVID-19. Repertoires were generated with immunoSEQ multiplex PCR, while TCRdb's copy carries only in-frame clones and drops some. The top ten clones hold about 2% of a sample with 200,000 to 250,000 clones, roughly 80% of them seen once. The specimen sequenced was PBMCs or T cells enriched from blood (not recorded which). All receptors derive from a man in his sixties who had recovered from COVID-19.

V and J are TRBV10-3 and TRBJ2-7; 7 nucleotides agree with TRBD1. The CDR3 runs 15 residues. V trimming: 3 bases; J trimming: 4 bases; junction bases outside the gene matches: 9. Per germline, CDR1 ENHRY and CDR2 SYGVKD. CDR3 coding DNA: TGTGCCATCAGTGACCCGGGACAGTCCTCTTACGAGCAGTACTTC. As protein: CAISDPGQSSYEQYF.

This clone was detected only once. The rearrangement joins TRBV2 to TRBJ2-7; 7 bases align to TRBD1. CDR3 length equals 13 residues. Germline assignment: CDR1 SNHLY and CDR2 FYNNEI. V lost 6 bases, J lost 6 bases, and 8 bases stayed unmatched. The CDR3 region has the DNA TGTGCCAGCAGAGACACAGGGGTCTCCGAGCAGTACTTC. As protein: CASRDTGVSEQYF.

In nucleotides, the CDR3 is TGTGCCAGCACCAAAATCTCGACAGGTGAAGCTTTCTTT. Translation gives CASTKISTGEAFF. J is TRBJ1-1 and V is TRBV27; TRBD1 might be the D (6 bases). Germline values: CDR1 MNHEY, CDR2 SMNVEV (reference sequence). This CDR3 is built from 13 residues. Trimming left V 7 bases short and J 7 bases short, with 16 bases between.

This chain joins TRBV19 and TRBJ1-2, with D possibly being TRBD1 (6 bases). V lost 9 bases and J lost 2, with 13 bases in between. Germline CDR1 is LNHDA and CDR2 is SQIVND (reference sequence). This CDR3 spans 13 amino acids. The CDR3 here is CASVRQGNYGYTF. The DNA for the CDR3 is TGTGCCAGCGTCAGGCAGGGGAACTATGGCTACACCTTC. The entire variable domain, with the rest obtained from reference TRBV19 and TRBJ1-2, is as follows: DGGITQSPKYLFRKEGQNVTLSCEQNLNHDAMYWYRQDPGQGLRLIYYSQIVNDFQKGDIAEGYSVSREKKESFPLTVTSAQKNPTAFYLCASVRQGNYGYTFGSGTRLTVV.

The sample holds one count of this clone. V is TRBV7-9 and J is TRBJ2-7; maybe TRBD2 (6 bases). The CDR3 is 16 residues long. Germline CDR1 and CDR2: SEHNR and FQNEAQ (reference sequence). V lost 2 bases, J lost 0 bases, and 14 bases lay in between. The CDR3 is CASSLFSAGGSYEQYF. CDR3 coding DNA: TGTGCCAGCAGCTTATTCTCCGCCGGGGGCTCCTACGAGCAGTACTTC.

The chain links TRBV13 to TRBJ2-2, with D tentatively TRBD1 (6 bases). The CDR3 extends over 14 amino acids. CDR1 is PRHDT and CDR2 is FYEKMQ in the germline V gene (reference sequence). V shed 5 bases and J shed 6 bases, with 13 bases lying between them. The CDR3 region is CASSPSRGPGELFF. The CDR3 nucleotides read TGTGCCAGCAGCCCATCCAGGGGACCCGGGGAGCTGTTTTTT.

This chain uses TRBV19 with TRBJ2-7; D gene unclear. The CDR3 spans 16 residues. Per the germline V gene, CDR1 is LNHDA and CDR2 is SQIVND (reference sequence). V lost 1 base, J lost 0 bases, and 13 bases lay in between. The chain's CDR3 is CASSIVPQAASYEQYF. For the CDR3, the DNA is TGTGCCAGTAGTATAGTCCCCCAGGCCGCCTCCTACGAGCAGTACTTC.

This clone was seen a few times. The rearrangement uses TRBV4-3 and TRBJ1-6; possibly TRBD1 for D (5 bases). The V gene lost 3 bases and the J gene lost 7 bases, with 13 bases spanning the gap. Germline CDR1 reads LGHNA; CDR2 reads YSLEER. This CDR3 region has 15 residues. CDR3 DNA sequence: TGCGCCAGCAGCCATCAGGGCGTGGTAAATTCACCCCTCCACTTT. This sequence encodes CASSHQGVVNSPLHF.

The genes are TRBV18 and TRBJ2-3; the D is unclear. Trimming took 4 bases from V and 0 from J, leaving 11 bases between them. This CDR3 is 15 amino acids long. Germline assignment: CDR1 KGHSH and CDR2 LQKENI. The CDR3 here is CASSLEVSSTDTQYF. CDR3 bases: TGTGCCAGCTCACTTGAGGTGTCTAGCACAGATACGCAGTATTTT.

The chain links TRBV2 to TRBJ1-1; D ambiguous. Germline V gene lookup returns CDR1 SNHLY and CDR2 FYNNEI. Trimming left V 0 bases short and J 3 bases short, with 5 bases between. The CDR3 is 13 amino acids. For the CDR3, the DNA is TGTGCCAGCAGTGAAGCCGTTTACACTGAAGCTTTCTTT. Translating gives CASSEAVYTEAFF.

The CDR3 sequence is CASSSRGHMNTEAFF. DNA of the CDR3: TGTGCCAGCAGCTCTAGGGGACATATGAACACTGAAGCTTTCTTT. V gene TRBV6-2 or TRBV6-3 combines with J gene TRBJ1-1; the D gene is possibly TRBD1 (6 bases). CDR1 is MNHEY and CDR2 is SVGEGT in the germline V gene. The CDR3 consists of 15 residues. V dropped 6 bases and J dropped 0 bases, with 14 bases sitting between them.

The V and J genes are TRBV29-1 and TRBJ2-7, with 7 bases matching TRBD1. CDR1 and CDR2 (germline): SQVTM, ANQGSEA. The CDR3 is 14 amino acids. After removal of 2 bases from V and 3 bases from J, the junction contained 7 bases not matched to a gene. CDR3 amino acids: CSVERIQGVYEQYF. The CDR3 coding sequence is TGCAGCGTTGAAAGGATTCAGGGGGTCTACGAGCAGTACTTC.

The V and J genes are TRBV10-3 and TRBJ1-5, with TRBD1 as a possible D gene (6 bases). V shed 0 bases and J shed 5 bases, with 23 bases lying between them. Germline assignment: CDR1 ENHRY and CDR2 SYGVKD. This CDR3 comprises 19 residues. Here the CDR3 reads CAISESTLRDQGSDQPQHF. In DNA form, the CDR3 reads TGTGCCATCAGTGAGTCGACTCTACGGGACCAGGGGTCGGATCAGCCCCAGCATTTT.

The gene calls are TRBV10-3 and TRBJ1-5; no clear D. The CDR3 contains 15 residues. The V end was cut by 0 bases, the J end by 2 bases, with 8 bases between. CDR1 is ENHRY, CDR2 SYGVKD, per germline. In nucleotides, the CDR3 is TGTGCCATCAGTGAGTCGAGGGCAGGCAATCAGCCCCAGCATTTT. It specifies CAISESRAGNQPQHF.

This clone has a single count. V usage is TRBV11-2 and J usage is TRBJ1-3; D not resolved. CDR1 and CDR2 from the germline V gene are SGHAT and FQNNGV. V dropped 0 bases and J dropped 1 base, with 13 bases sitting between them. This CDR3 has 17 amino acids. The CDR3 nucleotides read TGTGCCAGCAGCTTAGAGCCGGGAACCCTTTCTGGAAACACCATATATTTT. Translation gives CASSLEPGTLSGNTIYF.

The rearrangement links TRBV14 to TRBJ2-7; D is unclear. V was cut by 1 base and J by 6 bases, with 16 bases left in between. CDR1 and CDR2 from the germline V gene are SGHDN and FVKESK. This CDR3 contains 15 residues. The CDR3: CASSQVGVAVAEQYF. The DNA for the CDR3 is TGTGCCAGCAGCCAAGTTGGTGTGGCAGTGGCCGAGCAGTACTTC.

The chain recombines TRBV5-1 with TRBJ1-3; a weak D match, TRBD1 (6 bases). The CDR3 has 13 amino acids. CDR1 and CDR2 from the germline V gene are SGHRS and YFSETQ. The V and J ends lost 4 bases and 8 bases respectively, with 13 bases between them. DNA of the CDR3: TGCGCCAGCAGCACAGGGATTGGGGACACCATATATTTT. It codes for CASSTGIGDTIYF.

The chain has TRBV10-3 and TRBJ1-5; 8 bases fit TRBD1. With V trimmed by 3 bases and J by 7 bases, 8 bases remained unmatched. CDR3 length: 15 amino acids. Germline CDR1 ENHRY, CDR2 SYGVKD. The CDR3 DNA reads as TGTGCCATCAGTGACCGAGACAGGGGCGAGCAGCCCCAGCATTTT. Residues: CAISDRDRGEQPQHF.

CDR3 sequence (DNA): TGTGCCAGCAGCGTAGGGCAGACCTACGAGCAGTACTTC. Residues: CASSVGQTYEQYF. V is TRBV9 and J is TRBJ2-7; no firm D call. Germline V lookup: CDR1 SGDLS, CDR2 YYNGEE. Between the trimmed V and J ends, which lost 0 bases and 2 bases, there was a span of 6 bases. This CDR3 comprises 13 residues.

On this clone: Additional DNA sequences in this sample encode the identical CDR3. V and J are TRBV18 and TRBJ2-5; the match to TRBD1 covers 8 bases. The germline V gene has CDR1 KGHSH and CDR2 LQKENI. The CDR3 is made up of 14 amino acids. V shed 4 bases, J shed 2 bases, and the junction held 3 bases outside the gene matches. CDR3 amino acids: CASSLRTGQETQYF. The CDR3 bases are TGTGCCAGCTCACTACGGACAGGGCAAGAGACCCAGTACTTC. Full variable domain (rest looked up from reference TRBV18 and TRBJ2-5): NAGVMQNPRHLVRRRGQEARLRCSPMKGHSHVYWYRQLPEEGLKFMVYLQKENIIDESGMPKERFSAEFPKEGPSILRIQQVVRGDSAAYFCASSLRTGQETQYFGPGTRLLVL.

This rearrangement joins TRBV7-2 to TRBJ2-2; D unresolved. CDR1 and CDR2 from the germline V gene are SGHTA and FQGNSA. The CDR3 extends over 15 amino acids. The ends were cut back, 5 bases at V and 0 bases at J, with 10 bases in the middle. The CDR3 sequence is CASSATWPNTGELFF. CDR3 nucleotide sequence: TGTGCCAGCAGCGCCACGTGGCCGAACACCGGGGAGCTGTTTTTT.

As to this clone: A junction boundary mismatches the germline segment, possibly from a read error. The chain is built from TRBV19 and TRBJ1-1; 10 bases fit TRBD1. CDR1 and CDR2 (germline): LNHDA, SQIVND (reference sequence). This CDR3 is built from 13 residues. CDR3 nucleotides: TGTGCCAGTAGTCCAGGGACAGGGGTGATTAACTTTTTC. Its translation is CASSPGTGVINFF.

The chain recombines TRBV30 with TRBJ2-7, with TRBD1 identical over 9 bases. After removal of 5 bases from V and 2 bases from J, the junction contained 1 base not matched to a gene. This CDR3 region has 12 residues. Germline V gene sequence: CDR1 GTSNPN, CDR2 SVGIG (reference sequence). CDR3 sequence (DNA): TGTGCCTGGGGACAGGGGACCTACGAGCAGTACTTC. It yields the protein CAWGQGTYEQYF.

This clone was detected only a few times. This rearrangement joins TRBV7-2 to TRBJ1-2; TRBD1 matches at 7 bases. The germline V gene has CDR1 SGHTA and CDR2 FQGNSA. J gave up 0 bases and V 5 bases, and 18 bases lay outside the gene matches. CDR3 length: 19 amino acids. The CDR3 region has the DNA TGTGCCAGCAGCGGCAAGACAGGGTTGGATTGGGTTCCTAACTATGGCTACACCTTC. It specifies CASSGKTGLDWVPNYGYTF.

This clone was found once. The chain employs TRBV19 and TRBJ1-1, with D possibly matching TRBD1 (6 bases). The CDR3 covers 14 residues. CDR1 is LNHDA, CDR2 SQIVND, per germline (reference sequence). V was trimmed by 6 bases and J by 1 base, leaving 12 bases between them. The CDR3 nucleotides are TGTGCCAGTAGCCTTAGGGGGGGGAACACTGAAGCTTTCTTT. Amino acid sequence: CASSLRGGNTEAFF.

The chain employs TRBV2 and TRBJ2-2; a possible D gene is TRBD2 (5 bases). Germline CDR1 is SNHLY and CDR2 is FYNNEI. Trimming stripped 3 bases from V and 8 bases from J, with 16 bases between. The CDR3 contains 15 residues. CDR3 nucleotides: TGTGCCAGCAGTGAGGCTAGCCGGGTTGGTGGGGAGCTGTTTTTT. Translating gives CASSEASRVGGELFF.

The chain recombines TRBV27 with TRBJ1-2; tentative D call: TRBD1 (5 bases). The germline V and J ends were trimmed by 4 bases and 6 bases, with 12 bases remaining between them. This CDR3 contains 13 residues. Per the germline V gene, CDR1 is MNHEY and CDR2 is SMNVEV (reference sequence). The CDR3 reads CASSYWRGDGYTF. In DNA, the CDR3 is TGTGCCAGCAGTTACTGGAGGGGTGATGGCTACACCTTC.

V is TRBV27 and J is TRBJ2-7, with D possibly being TRBD2 (5 bases). This CDR3 comprises 15 residues. The V and J ends lost 3 bases and 4 bases respectively, with 16 bases between them. CDR1 is MNHEY, CDR2 SMNVEV, per germline (reference sequence). For the CDR3, the DNA is TGTGCCAGCAGTTTCGGCGGGCGAGGAACGTACGAGCAGTACTTC. It translates to CASSFGGRGTYEQYF.

The chain joins TRBV27 to TRBJ1-2, with D maybe TRBD1 (6 bases). V was cut by 6 bases and J by 6 bases, with 8 bases left in between. This CDR3 has 11 amino acids. CDR1 is MNHEY and CDR2 is SMNVEV in the germline V gene (reference sequence). Here the CDR3 reads CASSNRDGYTF. DNA for the CDR3: TGTGCCAGCAGCAACAGGGATGGCTACACCTTC.

In DNA, the CDR3 is TGTGCCAGCAGCCAAGATCTTTCAGGGGGCGGTCAGCCCCAGCATTTT. This translates into CASSQDLSGGGQPQHF. V gene TRBV3-1 (or the pseudogene TRBV3-2) combines with J gene TRBJ1-5; 8 positions match TRBD1. The CDR3 is 16 amino acids. Germline lookup yields CDR1 LGHDT and CDR2 YNNKEL (reference sequence). Germline trimming cut 0 bases from V and 6 bases from J; bases unmatched to any gene: 7.

V is TRBV19 and J is TRBJ1-2, with 9 nucleotides matching TRBD1. There are 14 residues in the CDR3. Trimming removed 6 bases from V and 4 bases from J; junction bases left unmatched: 6. Germline-derived CDR1 and CDR2 are LNHDA and SQIVND (reference sequence). The CDR3 sequence: CASRGTGIAYGYTF. In nucleotides, the CDR3 is TGTGCCAGTAGGGGGACAGGGATCGCCTATGGCTACACCTTC.